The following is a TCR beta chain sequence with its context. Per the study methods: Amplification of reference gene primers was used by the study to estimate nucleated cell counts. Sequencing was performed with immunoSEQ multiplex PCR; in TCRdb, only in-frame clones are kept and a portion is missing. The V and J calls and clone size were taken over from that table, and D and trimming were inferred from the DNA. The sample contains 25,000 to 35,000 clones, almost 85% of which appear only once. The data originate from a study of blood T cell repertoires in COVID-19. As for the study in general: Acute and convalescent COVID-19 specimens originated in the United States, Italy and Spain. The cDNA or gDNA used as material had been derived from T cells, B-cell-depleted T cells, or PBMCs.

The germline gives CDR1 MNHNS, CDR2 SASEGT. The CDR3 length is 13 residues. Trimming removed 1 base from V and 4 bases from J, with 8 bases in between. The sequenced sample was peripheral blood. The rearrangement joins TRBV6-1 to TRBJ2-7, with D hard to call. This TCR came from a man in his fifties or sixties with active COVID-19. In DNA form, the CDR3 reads TGTGCCAGCAGTGAAGGCGGTCGATACGAGCAGTACGTC. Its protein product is CASSEGGRYEQYV.